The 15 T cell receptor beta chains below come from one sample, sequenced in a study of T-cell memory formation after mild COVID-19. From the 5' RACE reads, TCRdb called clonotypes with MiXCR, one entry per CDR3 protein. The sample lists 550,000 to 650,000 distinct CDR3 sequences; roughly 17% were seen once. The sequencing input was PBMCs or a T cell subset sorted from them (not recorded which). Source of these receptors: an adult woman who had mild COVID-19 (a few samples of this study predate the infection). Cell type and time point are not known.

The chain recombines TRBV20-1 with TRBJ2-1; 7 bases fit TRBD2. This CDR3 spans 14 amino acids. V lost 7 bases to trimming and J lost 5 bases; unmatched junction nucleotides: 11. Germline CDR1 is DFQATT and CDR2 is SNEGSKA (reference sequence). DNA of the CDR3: TGCAGTGTGTATACAGCGGGAATAAACAATGAGCAGTTCTTC. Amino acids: CSVYTAGINNEQFF.

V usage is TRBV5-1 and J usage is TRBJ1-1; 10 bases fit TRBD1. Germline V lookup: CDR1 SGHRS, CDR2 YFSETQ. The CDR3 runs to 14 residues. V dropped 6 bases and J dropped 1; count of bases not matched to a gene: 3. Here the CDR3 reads CASKRDRGNTEAFF. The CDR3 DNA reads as TGCGCCAGCAAAAGGGACAGGGGGAACACTGAAGCTTTCTTT.

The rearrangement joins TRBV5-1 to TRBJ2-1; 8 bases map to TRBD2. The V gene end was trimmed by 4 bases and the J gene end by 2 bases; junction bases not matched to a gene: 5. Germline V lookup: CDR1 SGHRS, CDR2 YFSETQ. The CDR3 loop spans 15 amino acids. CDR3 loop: CASSISGDTYNEQFF. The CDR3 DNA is TGCGCCAGCAGCATTAGCGGGGACACCTACAATGAGCAGTTCTTC.

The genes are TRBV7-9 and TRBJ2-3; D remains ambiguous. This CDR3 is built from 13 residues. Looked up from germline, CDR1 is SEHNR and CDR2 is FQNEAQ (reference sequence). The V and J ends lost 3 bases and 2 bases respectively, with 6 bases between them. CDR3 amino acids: CASSFTTTDTQYF. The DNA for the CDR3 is TGTGCCAGCAGCTTCACGACCACAGATACGCAGTATTTT.

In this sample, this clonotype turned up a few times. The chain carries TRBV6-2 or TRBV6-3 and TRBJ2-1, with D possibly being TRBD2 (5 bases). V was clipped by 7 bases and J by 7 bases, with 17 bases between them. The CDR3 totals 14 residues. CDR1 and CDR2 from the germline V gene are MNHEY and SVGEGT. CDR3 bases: TGTGCCAGCACCACATCGGGTCGGGGAAATGAGCAGTTCTTC. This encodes CASTTSGRGNEQFF.

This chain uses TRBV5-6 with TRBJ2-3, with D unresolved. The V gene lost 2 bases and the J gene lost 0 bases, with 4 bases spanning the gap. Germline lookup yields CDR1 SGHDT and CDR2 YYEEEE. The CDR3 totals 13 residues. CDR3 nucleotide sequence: TGTGCCAGCAGCTTTAAGAGCACAGATACGCAGTATTTT. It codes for CASSFKSTDTQYF.

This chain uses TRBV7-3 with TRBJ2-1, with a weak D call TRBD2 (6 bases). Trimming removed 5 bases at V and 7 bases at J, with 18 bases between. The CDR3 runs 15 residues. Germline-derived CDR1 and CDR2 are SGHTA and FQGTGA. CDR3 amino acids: CASSLAEGGLNEQFF. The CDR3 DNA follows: TGTGCCAGCAGCCTCGCCGAGGGAGGACTTAATGAGCAGTTCTTC.

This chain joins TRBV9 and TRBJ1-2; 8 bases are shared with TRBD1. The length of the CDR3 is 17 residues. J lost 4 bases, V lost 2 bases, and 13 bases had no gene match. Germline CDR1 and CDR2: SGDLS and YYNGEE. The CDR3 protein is CASSVSKEGQGFYGYTF. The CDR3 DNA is TGTGCCAGCAGCGTTTCTAAGGAAGGACAGGGTTTCTATGGCTACACCTTC.

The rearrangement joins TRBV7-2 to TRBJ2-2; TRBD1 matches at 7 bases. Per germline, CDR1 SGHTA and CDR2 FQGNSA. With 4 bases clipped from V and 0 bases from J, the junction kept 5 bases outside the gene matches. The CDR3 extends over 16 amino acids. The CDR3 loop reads CASSYSTGTNTGELFF. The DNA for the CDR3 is TGTGCCAGCAGCTACTCGACAGGGACGAACACCGGGGAGCTGTTTTTT.

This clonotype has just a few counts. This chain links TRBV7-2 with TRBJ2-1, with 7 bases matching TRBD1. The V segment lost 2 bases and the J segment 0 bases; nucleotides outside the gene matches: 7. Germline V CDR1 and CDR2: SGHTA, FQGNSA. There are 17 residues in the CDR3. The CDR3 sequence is CASSLRPGTASYNEQFF. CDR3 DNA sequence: TGTGCCAGCAGCTTAAGGCCCGGGACAGCCTCCTACAATGAGCAGTTCTTC.

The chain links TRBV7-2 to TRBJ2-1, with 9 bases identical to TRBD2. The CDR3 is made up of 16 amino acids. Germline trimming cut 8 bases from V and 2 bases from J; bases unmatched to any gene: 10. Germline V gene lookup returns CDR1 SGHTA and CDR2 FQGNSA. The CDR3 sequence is CASARDGTSPYNEQFF. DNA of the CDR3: TGTGCCAGCGCCAGGGATGGGACTAGCCCCTACAATGAGCAGTTCTTC.

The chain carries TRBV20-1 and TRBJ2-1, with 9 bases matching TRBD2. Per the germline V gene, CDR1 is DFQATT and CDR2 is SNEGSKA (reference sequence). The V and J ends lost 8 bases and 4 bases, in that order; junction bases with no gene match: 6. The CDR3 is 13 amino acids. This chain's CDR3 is CSTLAGKYNEQFF. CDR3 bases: TGCAGTACGCTAGCGGGGAAATACAATGAGCAGTTCTTC.

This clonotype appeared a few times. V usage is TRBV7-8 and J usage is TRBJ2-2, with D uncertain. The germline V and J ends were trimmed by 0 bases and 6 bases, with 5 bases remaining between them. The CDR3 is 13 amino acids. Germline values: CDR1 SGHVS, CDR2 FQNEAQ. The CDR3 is CASSLALPGELFF. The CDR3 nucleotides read TGTGCCAGCAGCTTAGCGTTACCCGGGGAGCTGTTTTTT.

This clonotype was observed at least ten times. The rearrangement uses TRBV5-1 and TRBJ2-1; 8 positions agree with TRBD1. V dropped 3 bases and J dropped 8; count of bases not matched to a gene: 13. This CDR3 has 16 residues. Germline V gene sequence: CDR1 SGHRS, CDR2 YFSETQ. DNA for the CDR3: TGCGCCAGCAGCTCGGACACAATTGGGACAGGCGATGAGCAGTTCTTC. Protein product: CASSSDTIGTGDEQFF.

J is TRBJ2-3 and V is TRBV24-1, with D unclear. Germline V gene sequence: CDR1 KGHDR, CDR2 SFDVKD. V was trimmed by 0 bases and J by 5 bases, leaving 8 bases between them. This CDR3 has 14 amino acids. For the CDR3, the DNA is TGTGCCACCAGTGATTTGTGGTCCGGAGATACGCAGTATTTT. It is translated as CATSDLWSGDTQYF.